This is a list of T cell receptor beta chains from one sample in a study of OX40 agonist ivuxolimab in advanced cancers. Measured with immunoSEQ multiplex PCR; TCRdb has only the in-frame clones, and not every one. Of about 79,000 clones in the sample, roughly 84% were seen once. Sequencing used CD4+ or CD8+ T cells sorted from blood, obtained in a trial of the OX40 agonist ivuxolimab. The receptors were sampled from an adult with an advanced solid tumor such as melanoma, head and neck, liver or kidney cancer. The conserved cysteine and the conserved F or W are not part of the CDR3 here. Fields, in order: clone size, D gene, V gene, J gene, CDR3 protein. D genes are given only for firm matches. Some rows mark clone size as missing; the rest say once, few, many or name a class of expanded clone.

NA	NA	TRBV11-3	TRBJ2-7	ASSLQVLFEQY
NA	NA	TRBV9	TRBJ2-1	ASSGGLNNEQF
NA	NA	TRBV6-1	TRBJ1-5	ASNPQGNNQPQH
NA	NA	TRBV2	TRBJ2-1	ASSSSRWNEQF
NA	TRBD2	TRBV6-5	TRBJ2-7	ASSYTSGSYEQY
NA	TRBD1	TRBV11-3	TRBJ2-1	ASSSGTGVRDEQF
NA	TRBD2	TRBV6-5	TRBJ2-1	ASSSRGLAYNEQF
NA	NA	TRBV18	TRBJ1-1	ASSQTEGTEAF
NA	NA	TRBV7-2	TRBJ2-5	ASSFGRETQY
NA	NA	TRBV10-3	TRBJ1-2	AISGQRDGYT
NA	NA	TRBV19	TRBJ2-3	ASISRDLRDTQY
few	NA	TRBV14	TRBJ1-1	ASSPSGFRTEAF
NA	TRBD2	TRBV6-4	TRBJ2-7	ASSVNAGGTYEQY
NA	NA	TRBV20-1	TRBJ2-7	SPGTPYEQY
NA	NA	TRBV19	TRBJ2-6	ASSHRTELFHSGANVLT
NA	NA	TRBV30	TRBJ2-2	AWSVGNTGELF
NA	TRBD2	TRBV6-6	TRBJ2-1	ASIPPGSSGFNEQF
NA	TRBD1	TRBV4-3	TRBJ2-3	ASSQGWTGATDTQY
NA	NA	TRBV4-1	TRBJ1-4	ASSHPQRGVRKLF
NA	NA	TRBV19	TRBJ1-5	ASSIQGMGQPQH
NA	NA	TRBV4-1	TRBJ1-3	ASSQPRGNTIY
NA	NA	TRBV13	TRBJ2-4	ASSSSLENIQY
NA	NA	TRBV6-6	TRBJ1-2	ASRGGLYYGYT
NA	NA	TRBV12-2	TRBJ2-1	ASRLAPRPSKGNEQF
NA	NA	TRBV9	TRBJ1-2	ASSVGGNSGYT
NA	TRBD2	TRBV28	TRBJ2-7	ASGGRERDEQY
NA	NA	TRBV5-1	TRBJ2-5	ASSLTGTETQY
NA	TRBD1	TRBV28	TRBJ1-1	ASSEQGGTEAF
NA	NA	TRBV11-3	TRBJ2-3	ASSSNRNTDTQY
NA	NA	TRBV6-1	TRBJ2-2	ASSESCFGTGELF
NA	NA	TRBV7-2	TRBJ2-3	ASSSPRWGGRGTQY
NA	TRBD2	TRBV2	TRBJ2-7	ASSESGLAGGEQY
NA	NA	TRBV6-1	TRBJ2-2	ASSELAGNTGELF
many	TRBD1	TRBV28	TRBJ1-5	ASTDRVFQPQH
NA	TRBD2	TRBV2	TRBJ2-7	ASRPGLGAYEQY
NA	TRBD1	TRBV19	TRBJ2-7	ASSTRQGLSYEQY
NA	TRBD2	TRBV6-5	TRBJ2-3	ASTHTSGRVDTQY